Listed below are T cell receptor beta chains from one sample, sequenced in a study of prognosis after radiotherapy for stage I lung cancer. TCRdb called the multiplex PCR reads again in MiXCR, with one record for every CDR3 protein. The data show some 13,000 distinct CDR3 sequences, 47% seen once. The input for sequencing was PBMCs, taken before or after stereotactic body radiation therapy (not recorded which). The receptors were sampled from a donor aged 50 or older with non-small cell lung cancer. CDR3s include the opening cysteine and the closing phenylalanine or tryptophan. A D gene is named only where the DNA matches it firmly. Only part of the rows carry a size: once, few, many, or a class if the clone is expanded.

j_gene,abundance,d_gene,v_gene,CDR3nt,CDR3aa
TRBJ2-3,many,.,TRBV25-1,TGTGCCAGCAGTGACCAGCGAAGCACAGATACGCAGTATTTT,CASSDQRSTDTQYF
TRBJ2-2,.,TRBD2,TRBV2,TGTACCAGCAAGCGGGAGAACACCGGGGAGCTGTTTTTT,CTSKRENTGELFF
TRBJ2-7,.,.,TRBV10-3,TGTGCCGTCTCTCGGGAGACCTACGAGCAGTACTTC,CAVSRETYEQYF
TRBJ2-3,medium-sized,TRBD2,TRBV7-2,TGTGCCAGCAGCTTAGTTGCGGGAGGGCCGCCTGTAGATACGCAGTATTTT,CASSLVAGGPPVDTQYF
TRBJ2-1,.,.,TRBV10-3,TGTGCCATCAGTGAGTCGCCTCTTTGGCCCCTTTACAATGAGCAGTTCTTC,CAISESPLWPLYNEQFF
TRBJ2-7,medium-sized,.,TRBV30,TGTGCCTGGAGGGGATGGGGTGAGCAGTACTTC,CAWRGWGEQYF
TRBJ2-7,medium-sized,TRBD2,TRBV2,TGTGCCAGCAGAGTAGAACTAGCGGGAGCGGGGGAGCAGTACTTC,CASRVELAGAGEQYF
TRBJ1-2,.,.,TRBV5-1,TGCGCCAGCAAACAAGCCTCAGGACCGGAGGGCTACACCTTC,CASKQASGPEGYTF
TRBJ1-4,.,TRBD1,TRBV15,TGTGCCACCAGCAAGGGACAGGCCGATAATGAGAAACTGTTTTTT,CATSKGQADNEKLFF
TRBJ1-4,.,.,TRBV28,TGTGCCAGCAGTCCTCAGGCTACGGGGGAAAAACTGTTTTTT,CASSPQATGEKLFF
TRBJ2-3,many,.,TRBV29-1,TGCAGCGTAGCCCGTGGTGGCACAGATACGCAGTATTTT,CSVARGGTDTQYF
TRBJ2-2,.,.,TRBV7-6,TGTGCCAGCAGCTCCTCCGGGGAGCTGTTTTTT,CASSSSGELFF
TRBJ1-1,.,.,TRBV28,TGTGCCAGCAGTTTTGAGGATCGTGACCCTTTCTTT,CASSFEDRDPFF
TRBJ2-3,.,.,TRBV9,TGTGCCAGCAGCCATCCCTCAAGCGAGCAGTATTTT,CASSHPSSEQYF
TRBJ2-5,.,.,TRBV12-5,TGTGCTAGTGGTTTCGGAGAGACCCAGTACTTC,CASGFGETQYF
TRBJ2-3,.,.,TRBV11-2,TGTGCCAGCAGCTTAGATCTGGGGGCTGGCACAGATACGCAGTATTTT,CASSLDLGAGTDTQYF
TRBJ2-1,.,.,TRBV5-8,TGTGCCAGCAGCTTCGGACAGTGGGCCCAGGGTGTGCAGTTCTTC,CASSFGQWAQGVQFF